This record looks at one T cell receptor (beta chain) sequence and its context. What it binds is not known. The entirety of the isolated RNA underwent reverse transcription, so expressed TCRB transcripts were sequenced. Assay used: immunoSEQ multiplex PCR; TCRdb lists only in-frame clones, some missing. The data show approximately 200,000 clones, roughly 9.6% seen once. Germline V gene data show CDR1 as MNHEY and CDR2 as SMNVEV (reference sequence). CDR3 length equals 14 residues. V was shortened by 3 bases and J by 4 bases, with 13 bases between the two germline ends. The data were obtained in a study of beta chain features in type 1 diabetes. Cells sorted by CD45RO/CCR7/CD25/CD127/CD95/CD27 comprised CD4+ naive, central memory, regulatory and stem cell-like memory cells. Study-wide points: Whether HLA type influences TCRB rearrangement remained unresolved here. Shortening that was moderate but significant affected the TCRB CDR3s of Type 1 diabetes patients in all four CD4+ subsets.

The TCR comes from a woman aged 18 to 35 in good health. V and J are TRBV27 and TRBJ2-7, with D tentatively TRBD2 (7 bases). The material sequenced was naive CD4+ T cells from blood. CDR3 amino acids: CASSFGGPQYEQYF. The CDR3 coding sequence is TGTGCCAGCAGTTTCGGGGGGCCCCAGTACGAGCAGTACTTC.